The rows below give T cell receptor beta chains drawn from one sample of a study of T-cell reconstitution after alpha-beta-depleted transplantation in children. TCRdb ran MiXCR on the PCR reads and lists one entry per CDR3 protein. The data hold hundreds of thousands of distinct CDR3 sequences, with nearly 10% observed a single time. The specimen comprised PBMCs from the stem cell graft donor, sampled from the stem cell graft. Receptors were obtained from a human donor who donated a stem cell graft to a child with SCID. CDR3s include the opening cysteine and the closing phenylalanine or tryptophan. D genes are given only for firm matches. Clone size, where shown, is once, few, many, or a class for clones that have expanded.

v_call	clone_size	j_call	d_call	cdr3_aa	cdr3_nt
TRBV7-9	few	TRBJ2-5	.	CASSLKLGGDPQETQYF	TGTGCCAGCAGCTTAAAATTGGGCGGCGACCCGCAAGAGACCCAGTACTTC
TRBV4-1	.	TRBJ2-5	TRBD1	CASSLEGAGETQYF	TGCGCCAGCAGCCTTGAGGGGGCCGGGGAGACCCAGTACTTC
TRBV6-1	few	TRBJ2-3	.	CASSELASGTDTQYF	TGTGCCAGCAGTGAACTAGCTTCAGGGACAGATACGCAGTATTTT
TRBV12-3/TRBV12-4	.	TRBJ1-1	.	CASSLRFEAGEAFF	TGTGCCAGCAGCCTCAGGTTTGAGGCTGGTGAAGCTTTCTTT
TRBV7-8	.	TRBJ2-1	.	CASSPLERPYNEQFF	TGTGCCAGCAGCCCCTTGGAACGTCCCTACAATGAGCAGTTCTTC
TRBV18	few	TRBJ2-7	.	CASSRDSAEQYF	TGTGCCAGCTCTCGAGACAGTGCCGAGCAGTACTTC
TRBV6-1	few	TRBJ2-3	.	CASSAQGTDTQYF	TGTGCCAGCAGTGCGCAGGGTACAGATACGCAGTATTTT
TRBV25-1	few	TRBJ1-4	.	CASSEAPGYNEKLFF	TGTGCCAGCAGTGAAGCCCCAGGGTATAATGAAAAACTGTTTTTT
TRBV12-3/TRBV12-4	many	TRBJ2-5	.	CASSPSGSAKETQYF	TGTGCCAGCAGCCCGTCGGGTAGCGCTAAAGAGACCCAGTACTTC
TRBV10-3	many	TRBJ2-3	.	CAIRLGITDTQYF	TGTGCCATCAGATTAGGTATCACAGATACGCAGTATTTT
TRBV12-3/TRBV12-4	.	TRBJ2-7	.	CASSLGPGLEQYF	TGTGCCAGCAGTTTGGGCCCAGGGCTCGAGCAGTACTTC
TRBV7-9	few	TRBJ1-3	.	CASSAAVGTGNTIYF	TGTGCCAGCAGCGCCGCGGTCGGGACTGGAAACACCATATATTTT
TRBV25-1	.	TRBJ1-1	.	CASIGLGAVNTEAFF	TGTGCCAGCATTGGGTTGGGGGCGGTGAACACTGAAGCTTTCTTT
TRBV6-1	few	TRBJ2-7	.	CASSPNPKLYEQYF	TGTGCCAGCAGCCCCAATCCTAAACTCTACGAGCAGTACTTC
TRBV18	.	TRBJ2-3	.	CASSFGVEGDTQYF	TGTGCCAGCTCTTTCGGAGTGGAGGGAGATACGCAGTATTTT
TRBV7-8	.	TRBJ2-5	TRBD2	CASSLEPPLAQETQYF	TGTGCCAGCAGCTTAGAACCCCCACTAGCGCAAGAGACCCAGTACTTC
TRBV7-2	few	TRBJ1-3	.	CASSLGVTGNTIYF	TGTGCCAGCAGCTTAGGAGTAACTGGAAACACCATATATTTT
TRBV7-9	.	TRBJ2-1	TRBD2	CASSFFSGGADNEQFF	TGTGCCAGCAGCTTCTTCAGCGGGGGGGCTGATAATGAGCAGTTCTTC
TRBV3-1	few	TRBJ2-1	TRBD2	CASSQGTSNEQFF	TGTGCCAGCAGCCAAGGGACTAGCAATGAGCAGTTCTTC
TRBV20-1	.	TRBJ2-3	TRBD2	CSASTSGTDTQYF	TGCAGTGCTTCGACTAGCGGCACAGATACGCAGTATTTT
TRBV10-3	.	TRBJ1-6	.	CATGTPSSPLHF	TGTGCCACCGGGACGCCGTCATCTCCCCTCCACTTT
TRBV7-7	few	TRBJ2-3	.	CASSFRFSTDTQYF	TGTGCTAGCAGCTTTAGGTTCAGCACAGATACGCAGTATTTT
TRBV7-2	.	TRBJ1-6	.	CASSLYWSPLHF	TGTGCCAGCAGCTTATATTGGTCACCCCTCCACTTT